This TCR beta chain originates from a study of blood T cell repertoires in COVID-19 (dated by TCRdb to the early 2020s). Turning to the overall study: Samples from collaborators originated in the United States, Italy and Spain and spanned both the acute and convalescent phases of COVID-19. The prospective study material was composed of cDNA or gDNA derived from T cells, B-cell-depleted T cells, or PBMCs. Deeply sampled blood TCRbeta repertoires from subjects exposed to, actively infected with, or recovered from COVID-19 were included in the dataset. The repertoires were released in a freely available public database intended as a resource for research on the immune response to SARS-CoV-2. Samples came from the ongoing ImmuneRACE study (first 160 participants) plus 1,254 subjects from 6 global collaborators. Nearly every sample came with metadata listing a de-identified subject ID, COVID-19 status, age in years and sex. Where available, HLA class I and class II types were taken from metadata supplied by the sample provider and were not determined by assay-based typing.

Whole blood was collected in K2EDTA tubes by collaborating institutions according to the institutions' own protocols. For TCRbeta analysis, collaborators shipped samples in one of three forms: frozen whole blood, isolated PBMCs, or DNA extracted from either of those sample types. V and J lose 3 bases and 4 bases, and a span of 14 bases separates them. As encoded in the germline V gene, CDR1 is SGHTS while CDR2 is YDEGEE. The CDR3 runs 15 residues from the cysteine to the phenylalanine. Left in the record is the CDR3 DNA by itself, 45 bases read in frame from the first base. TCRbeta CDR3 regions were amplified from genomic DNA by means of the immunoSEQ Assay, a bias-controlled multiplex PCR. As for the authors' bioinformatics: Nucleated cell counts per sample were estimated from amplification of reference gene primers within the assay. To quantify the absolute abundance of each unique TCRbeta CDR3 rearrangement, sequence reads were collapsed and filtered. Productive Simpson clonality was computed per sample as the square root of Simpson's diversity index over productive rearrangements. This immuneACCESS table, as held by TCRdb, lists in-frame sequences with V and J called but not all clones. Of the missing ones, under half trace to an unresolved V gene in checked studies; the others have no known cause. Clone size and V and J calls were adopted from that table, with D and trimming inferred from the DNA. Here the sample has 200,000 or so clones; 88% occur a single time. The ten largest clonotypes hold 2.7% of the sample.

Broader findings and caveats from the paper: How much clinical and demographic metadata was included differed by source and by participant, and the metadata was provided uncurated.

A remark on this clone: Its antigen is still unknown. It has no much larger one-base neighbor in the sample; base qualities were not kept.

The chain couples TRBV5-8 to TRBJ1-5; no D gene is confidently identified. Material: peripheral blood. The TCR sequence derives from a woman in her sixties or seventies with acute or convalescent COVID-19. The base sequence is TGTGCCAGCAGCTACCAGACAACAGTGAATCAGCCCCAGCATTTT. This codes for CASSYQTTVNQPQHF. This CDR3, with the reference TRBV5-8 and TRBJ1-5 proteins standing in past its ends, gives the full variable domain EAGVTQSPTHLIKTRGQQATLRCSPISGHTSVYWYQQALGLGLQFLLWYDEGEERNRGNFPPRFSGRQFPNYSSELNVNALELEDSALYLCASSYQTTVNQPQHFGDGTRLSIL.